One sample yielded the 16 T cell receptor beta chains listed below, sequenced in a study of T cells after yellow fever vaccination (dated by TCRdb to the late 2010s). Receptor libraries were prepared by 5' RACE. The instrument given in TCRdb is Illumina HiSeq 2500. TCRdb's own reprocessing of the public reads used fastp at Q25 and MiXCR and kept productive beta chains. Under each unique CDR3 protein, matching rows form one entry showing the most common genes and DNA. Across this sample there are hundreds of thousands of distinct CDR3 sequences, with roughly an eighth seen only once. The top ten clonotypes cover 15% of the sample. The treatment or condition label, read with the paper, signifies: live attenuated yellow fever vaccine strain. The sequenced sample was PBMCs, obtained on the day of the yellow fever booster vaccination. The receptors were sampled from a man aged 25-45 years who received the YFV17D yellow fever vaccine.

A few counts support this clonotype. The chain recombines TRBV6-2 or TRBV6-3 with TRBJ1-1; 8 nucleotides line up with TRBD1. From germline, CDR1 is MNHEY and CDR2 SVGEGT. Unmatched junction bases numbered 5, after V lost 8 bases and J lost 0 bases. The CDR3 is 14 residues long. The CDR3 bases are TGTGCCAGCTGGGCAGGGGGCATGAACACTGAAGCTTTCTTT. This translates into CASWAGGMNTEAFF.

The CDR3 DNA is TGTGCCAGCAGCCAAGATACCAGGTTGGCGACCCAGTACTTC. Protein sequence: CASSQDTRLATQYF. The chain employs TRBV3-1 and TRBJ2-5; D gene unclear. V shed 0 bases and J shed 7 bases, with 12 bases lying between them. The germline CDR1 and CDR2 sequences are LGHDT and YNNKEL (reference sequence). This CDR3 comprises 14 residues.

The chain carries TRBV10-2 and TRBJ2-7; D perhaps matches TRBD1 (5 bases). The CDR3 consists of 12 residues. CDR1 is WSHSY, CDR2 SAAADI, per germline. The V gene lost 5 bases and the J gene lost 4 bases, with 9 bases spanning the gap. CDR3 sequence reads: CASSTQGYEQYF. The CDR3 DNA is TGCGCCAGCAGTACCCAGGGTTACGAGCAGTACTTC.

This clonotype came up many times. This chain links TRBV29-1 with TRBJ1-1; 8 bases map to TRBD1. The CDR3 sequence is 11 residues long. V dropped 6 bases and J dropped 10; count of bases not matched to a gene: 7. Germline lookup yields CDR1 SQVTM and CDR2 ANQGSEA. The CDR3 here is CSVAIQGGAFF. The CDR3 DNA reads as TGCAGCGTAGCGATACAGGGGGGAGCTTTCTTT.

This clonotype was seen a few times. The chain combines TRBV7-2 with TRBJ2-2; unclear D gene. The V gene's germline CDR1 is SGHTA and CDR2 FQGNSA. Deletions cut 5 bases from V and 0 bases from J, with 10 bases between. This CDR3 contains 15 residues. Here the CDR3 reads CASSPGPSNTGELFF. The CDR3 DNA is TGTGCCAGCAGCCCCGGGCCGTCGAACACCGGGGAGCTGTTTTTT.

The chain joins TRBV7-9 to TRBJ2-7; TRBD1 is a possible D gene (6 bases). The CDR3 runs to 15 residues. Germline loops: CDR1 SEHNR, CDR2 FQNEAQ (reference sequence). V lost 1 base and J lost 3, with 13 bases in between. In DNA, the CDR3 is TGTGCCAGCAGCTTAGAACAGGGAGCCCTCTACGAGCAGTACTTC. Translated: CASSLEQGALYEQYF.

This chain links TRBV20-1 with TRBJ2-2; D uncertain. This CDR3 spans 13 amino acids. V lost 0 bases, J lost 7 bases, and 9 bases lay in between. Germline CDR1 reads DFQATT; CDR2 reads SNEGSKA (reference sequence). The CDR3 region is CSARDSLDGELFF. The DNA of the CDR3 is TGCAGTGCTAGAGATAGCCTAGACGGGGAGCTGTTTTTT.

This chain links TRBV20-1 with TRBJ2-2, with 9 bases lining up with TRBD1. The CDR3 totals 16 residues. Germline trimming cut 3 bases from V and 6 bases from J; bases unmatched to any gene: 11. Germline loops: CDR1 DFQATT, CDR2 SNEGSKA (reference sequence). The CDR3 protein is CSASNRGRMWSGELFF. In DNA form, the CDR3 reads TGCAGTGCTAGCAACAGGGGGCGAATGTGGTCCGGGGAGCTGTTTTTT.

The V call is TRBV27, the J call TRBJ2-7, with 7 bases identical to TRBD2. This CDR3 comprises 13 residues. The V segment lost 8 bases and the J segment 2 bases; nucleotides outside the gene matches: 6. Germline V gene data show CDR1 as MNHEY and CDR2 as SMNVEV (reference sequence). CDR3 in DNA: TGTGCCAGCTCCGGTGGACTAGCCTACGAGCAGTACTTC. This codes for CASSGGLAYEQYF.

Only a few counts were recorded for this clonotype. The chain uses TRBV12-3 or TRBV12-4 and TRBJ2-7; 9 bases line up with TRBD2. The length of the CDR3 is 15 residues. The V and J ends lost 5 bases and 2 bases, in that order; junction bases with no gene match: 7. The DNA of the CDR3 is TGTGCCAGCAGTCAAGCGGGAGGCCATACCTACGAGCAGTACTTC. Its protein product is CASSQAGGHTYEQYF.

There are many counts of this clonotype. In nucleotides, the CDR3 is TGTGCCAGCAGCCAAGTCTACGAGCAGTACTTC. Protein sequence: CASSQVYEQYF. V gene TRBV3-1 combines with J gene TRBJ2-7; D remains unclear. V shed 1 base and J shed 3 bases, with 1 base lying between them. CDR1 and CDR2 from the germline V gene are LGHDT and YNNKEL (reference sequence). The CDR3 length is 11 residues.

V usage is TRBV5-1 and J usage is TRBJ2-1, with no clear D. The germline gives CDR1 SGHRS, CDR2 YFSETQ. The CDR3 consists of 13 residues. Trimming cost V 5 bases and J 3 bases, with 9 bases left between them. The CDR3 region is CASRPEYYNEQFF. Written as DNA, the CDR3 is TGCGCCAGCAGACCGGAATACTACAATGAGCAGTTCTTC.

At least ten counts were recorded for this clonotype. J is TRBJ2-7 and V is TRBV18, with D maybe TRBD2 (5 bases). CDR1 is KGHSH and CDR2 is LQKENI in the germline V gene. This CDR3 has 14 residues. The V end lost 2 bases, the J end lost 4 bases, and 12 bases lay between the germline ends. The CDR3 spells CASSPSSRSYEQYF. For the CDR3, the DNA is TGTGCCAGCTCACCATCTAGCAGATCTTACGAGCAGTACTTC.

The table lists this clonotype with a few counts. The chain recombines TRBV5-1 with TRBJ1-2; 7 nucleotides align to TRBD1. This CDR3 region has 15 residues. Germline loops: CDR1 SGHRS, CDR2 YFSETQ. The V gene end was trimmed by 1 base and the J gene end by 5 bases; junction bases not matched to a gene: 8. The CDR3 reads CASSLTAGQRYGYTF. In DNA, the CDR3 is TGCGCCAGCAGCTTGACAGCGGGACAGAGATATGGCTACACCTTC. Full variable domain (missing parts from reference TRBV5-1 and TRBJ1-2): KAGVTQTPRYLIKTRGQQVTLSCSPISGHRSVSWYQQTPGQGLQFLFEYFSETQRNKGNFPGRFSGRQFSNSRSEMNVSTLELGDSALYLCASSLTAGQRYGYTFGSGTRLTVV.

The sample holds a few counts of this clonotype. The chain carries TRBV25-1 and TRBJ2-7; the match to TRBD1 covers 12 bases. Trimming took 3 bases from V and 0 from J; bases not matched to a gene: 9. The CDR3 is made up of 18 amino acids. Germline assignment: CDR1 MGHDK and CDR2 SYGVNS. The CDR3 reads CASSEGQGADSGSYEQYF. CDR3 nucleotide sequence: TGTGCCAGCAGTGAGGGACAGGGGGCGGACAGTGGCTCCTACGAGCAGTACTTC.

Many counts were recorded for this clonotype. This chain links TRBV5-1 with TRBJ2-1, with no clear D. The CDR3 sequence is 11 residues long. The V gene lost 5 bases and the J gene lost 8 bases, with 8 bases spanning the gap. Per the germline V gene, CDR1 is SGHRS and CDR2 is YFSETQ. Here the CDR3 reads CASRSGDEQFF. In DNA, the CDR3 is TGCGCCAGCAGGAGTGGAGATGAGCAGTTCTTC.